The present TCR beta chain was sequenced within a study of regulatory T cells in long-lasting Graves disease. Study-wide context: Freshly diagnosed Graves' patients had used antithyroid drugs for under 3 months.

In the case of this clonotype: The antigen remains undetermined.

V lost 5 bases to trimming and J lost 3 bases, with 16 bases between them. Looked up from germline, CDR1 is SGHVS and CDR2 is FQNEAQ. This CDR3 contains 15 residues. Sequencing libraries for TCR beta were prepared with iRepertoire HTBI primers and Arm-PCR of CDR3 regions. Each CDR3 protein is one row after TCRdb ran MiXCR on the multiplex PCR reads. This sample carries 510,000 or so distinct CDR3 sequences, 12% of them seen once, and the ten largest clones take about 8.3%. Study outcomes and limitations: TRBV28, TRBJ1-2 and TRBJ2-5 were segments that persistent disease favored. Not thyroid tissue but only peripheral blood was studied.

Time point defined: newly diagnosed GD, antithyroid drugs for less than 3 months. The TCR library was made from RNA that had been extracted from PBMCs in TRIzol. These same records also appear under a second study, on T cells in Graves' hyperthyroidism and ophthalmopathy. That source adds: An initial round of RT-PCR targeting the TCR CDR3 relied on the HTBI primer set.

The chain links TRBV7-8 to TRBJ1-1; TRBD1 is a possible D gene (6 bases). The sample here was peripheral blood mononuclear cells (PBMCs), taken at new diagnosis, from a patient treated with antithyroid drugs. This TCR derives from a woman aged 25 to 45 with Graves disease. This CDR3 reads CASSTRGRGHTEAFF. The CDR3, as DNA: TGTGCCAGCAGCACCCGGGGCAGGGGTCACACTGAAGCTTTCTTT.